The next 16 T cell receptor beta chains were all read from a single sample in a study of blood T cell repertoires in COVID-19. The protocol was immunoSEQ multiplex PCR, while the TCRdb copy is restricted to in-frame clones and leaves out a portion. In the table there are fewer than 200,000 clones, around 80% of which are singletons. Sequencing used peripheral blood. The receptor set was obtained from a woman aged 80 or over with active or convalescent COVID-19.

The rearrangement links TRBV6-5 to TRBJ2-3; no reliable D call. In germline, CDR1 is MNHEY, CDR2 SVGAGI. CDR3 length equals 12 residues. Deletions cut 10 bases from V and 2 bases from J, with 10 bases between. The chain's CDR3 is CATSRSTDTQYF. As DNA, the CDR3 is TGTGCCACCTCTCGTTCCACAGATACGCAGTATTTT.

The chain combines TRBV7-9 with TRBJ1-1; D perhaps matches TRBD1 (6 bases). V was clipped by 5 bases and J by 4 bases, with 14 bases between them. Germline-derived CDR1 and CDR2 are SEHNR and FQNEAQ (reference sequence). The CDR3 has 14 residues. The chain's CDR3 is CASSPQAGATEAFF. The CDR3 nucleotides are TGTGCCAGCAGCCCTCAGGCAGGGGCCACTGAAGCTTTCTTT.

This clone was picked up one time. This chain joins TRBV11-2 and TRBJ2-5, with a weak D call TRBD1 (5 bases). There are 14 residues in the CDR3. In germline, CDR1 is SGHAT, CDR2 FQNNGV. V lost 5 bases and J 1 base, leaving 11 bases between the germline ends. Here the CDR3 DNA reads TGTGCCAGCAGCCGAGAAAGGGGCCAAGAGACCCAGTACTTC. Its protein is CASSRERGQETQYF.

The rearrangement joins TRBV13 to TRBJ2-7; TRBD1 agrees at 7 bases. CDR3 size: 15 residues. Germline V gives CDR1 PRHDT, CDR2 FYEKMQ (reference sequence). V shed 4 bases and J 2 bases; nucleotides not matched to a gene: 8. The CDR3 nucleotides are TGTGCCAGCAGCTACGACAGGGATGGAGCCTACGAGCAGTACTTC. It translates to CASSYDRDGAYEQYF.

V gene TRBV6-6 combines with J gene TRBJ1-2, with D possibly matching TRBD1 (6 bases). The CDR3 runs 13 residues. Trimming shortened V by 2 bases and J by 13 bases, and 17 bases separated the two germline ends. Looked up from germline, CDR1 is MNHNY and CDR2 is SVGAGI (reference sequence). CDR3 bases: TGTGCCAGCAGTTACCCTCAGGGGTCGGATTGCACCTTC. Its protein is CASSYPQGSDCTF.

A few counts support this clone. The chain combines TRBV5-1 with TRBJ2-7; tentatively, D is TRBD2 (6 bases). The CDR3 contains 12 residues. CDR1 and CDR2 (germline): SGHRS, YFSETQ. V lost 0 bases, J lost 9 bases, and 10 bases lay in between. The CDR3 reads CASSLDMGGQYF. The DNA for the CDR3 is TGCGCCAGCAGCTTGGATATGGGAGGGCAGTACTTC.

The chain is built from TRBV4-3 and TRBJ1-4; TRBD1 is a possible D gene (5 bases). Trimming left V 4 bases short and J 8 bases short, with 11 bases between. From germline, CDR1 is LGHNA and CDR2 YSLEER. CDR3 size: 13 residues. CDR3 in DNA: TGCGCCAGCAGCCGGGCCCGGGGGGAAAAACTGTTTTTT. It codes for CASSRARGEKLFF.

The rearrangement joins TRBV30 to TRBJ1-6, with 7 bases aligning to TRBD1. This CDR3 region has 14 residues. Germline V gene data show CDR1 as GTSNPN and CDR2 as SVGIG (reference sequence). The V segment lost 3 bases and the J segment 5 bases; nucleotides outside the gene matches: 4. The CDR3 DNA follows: TGTGCCTGGAGGACAGGGTATAATAATTCACCCCTCCACTTT. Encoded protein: CAWRTGYNNSPLHF. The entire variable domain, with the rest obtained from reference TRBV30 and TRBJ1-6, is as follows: SQTIHQWPATLVQPVGSPLSLECTVEGTSNPNLYWYRQAAGRGLQLLFYSVGIGQISSEVPQNLSASRPQDRQFILSSKKLLLSDSGFYLCAWRTGYNNSPLHFGNGTRLTVT.

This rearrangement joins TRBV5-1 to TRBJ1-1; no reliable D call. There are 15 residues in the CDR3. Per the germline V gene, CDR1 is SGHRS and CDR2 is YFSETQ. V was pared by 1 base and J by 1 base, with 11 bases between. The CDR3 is CASSLFAAENTEAFF. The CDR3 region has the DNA TGCGCCAGCAGCTTGTTCGCGGCCGAGAACACTGAAGCTTTCTTT.

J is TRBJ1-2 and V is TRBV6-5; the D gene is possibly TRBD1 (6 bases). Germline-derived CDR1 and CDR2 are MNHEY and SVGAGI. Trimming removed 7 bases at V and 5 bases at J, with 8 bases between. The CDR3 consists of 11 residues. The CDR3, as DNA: TGTGCCAGCATCAGGGGTTATGGCTACACCTTC. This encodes CASIRGYGYTF.

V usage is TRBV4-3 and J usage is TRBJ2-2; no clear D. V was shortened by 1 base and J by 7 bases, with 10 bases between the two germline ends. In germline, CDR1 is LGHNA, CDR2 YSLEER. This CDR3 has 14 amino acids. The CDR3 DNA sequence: TGCGCCAGCAGCCAAGGAGAATCGGGCGGGGAGCTGTTTTTT. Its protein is CASSQGESGGELFF.

CDR3 sequence reads: CASSLVGRREDGYTF. The CDR3 DNA reads as TGTGCCAGCAGTTTGGTGGGGAGGAGAGAGGATGGCTACACCTTC. The chain uses TRBV27 and TRBJ1-2; D ambiguous. Trimming took off 3 bases at V and 6 bases at J, with 17 bases between the two ends. The CDR3 sequence is 15 residues long. The V gene's germline CDR1 is MNHEY and CDR2 SMNVEV (reference sequence).

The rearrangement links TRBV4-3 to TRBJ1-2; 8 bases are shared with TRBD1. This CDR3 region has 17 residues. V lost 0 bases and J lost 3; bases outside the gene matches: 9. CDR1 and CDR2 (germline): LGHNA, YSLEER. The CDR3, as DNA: TGCGCCAGCAGCCAAGATCTAAGGGCAGGGGGCGACTATGGCTACACCTTC. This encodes CASSQDLRAGGDYGYTF.

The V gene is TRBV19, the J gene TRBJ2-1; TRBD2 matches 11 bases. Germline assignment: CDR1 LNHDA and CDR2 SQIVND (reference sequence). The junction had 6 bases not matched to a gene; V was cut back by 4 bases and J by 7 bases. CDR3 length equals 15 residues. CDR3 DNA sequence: TGTGCCAGTAGTACCGGGACTAGCGGAATAAATGAGCAGTTCTTC. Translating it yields CASSTGTSGINEQFF. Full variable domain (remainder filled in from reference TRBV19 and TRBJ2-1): DGGITQSPKYLFRKEGQNVTLSCEQNLNHDAMYWYRQDPGQGLRLIYYSQIVNDFQKGDIAEGYSVSREKKESFPLTVTSAQKNPTAFYLCASSTGTSGINEQFFGPGTRLTVL.

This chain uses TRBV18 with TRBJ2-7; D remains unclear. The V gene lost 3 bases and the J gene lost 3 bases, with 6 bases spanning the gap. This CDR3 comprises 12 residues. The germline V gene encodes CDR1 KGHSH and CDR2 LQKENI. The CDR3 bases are TGTGCCAGCTCACCCCCTAGCTACGAGCAGTACTTC. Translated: CASSPPSYEQYF.

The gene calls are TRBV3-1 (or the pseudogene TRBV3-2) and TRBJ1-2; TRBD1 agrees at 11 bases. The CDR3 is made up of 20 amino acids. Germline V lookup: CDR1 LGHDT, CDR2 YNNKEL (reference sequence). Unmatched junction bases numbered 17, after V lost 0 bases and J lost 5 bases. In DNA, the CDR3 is TGTGCCAGCAGCCAAGATTTTCTAGGGGACGGGACAGGGGGGAATTATGGCTACACCTTC. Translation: CASSQDFLGDGTGGNYGYTF.